The T cell receptor beta chain under discussion was sequenced for a study of response to subunit inactivated influenza vaccine. One entry per CDR3 protein results from TCRdb running MiXCR on the RT-PCR reads. The data show roughly 570,000 distinct CDR3 sequences, 12% to 15% seen once. There are a few counts of this clonotype. Its matching antigen is unknown. V was pared by 0 bases and J by 3 bases, with 14 bases between. There are 15 residues in the CDR3. Germline V lookup: CDR1 DFQATT, CDR2 SNEGSKA (reference sequence). Study observations and caveats: Every seasonal influenza vaccination brings in few new T cells, the authors suggested.

The chain joins TRBV20-1 to TRBJ1-1, with D tentatively TRBD1 (6 bases). The sequencing used PBMCs from blood, collected about 13 days after vaccination. This TCR derives from a man in his fifties or sixties who received an inactivated influenza vaccine. The CDR3 sequence is CSARDRWGAYTEAFF. The CDR3 coding sequence is TGCAGTGCTAGAGATCGGTGGGGGGCTTACACTGAAGCTTTCTTT.